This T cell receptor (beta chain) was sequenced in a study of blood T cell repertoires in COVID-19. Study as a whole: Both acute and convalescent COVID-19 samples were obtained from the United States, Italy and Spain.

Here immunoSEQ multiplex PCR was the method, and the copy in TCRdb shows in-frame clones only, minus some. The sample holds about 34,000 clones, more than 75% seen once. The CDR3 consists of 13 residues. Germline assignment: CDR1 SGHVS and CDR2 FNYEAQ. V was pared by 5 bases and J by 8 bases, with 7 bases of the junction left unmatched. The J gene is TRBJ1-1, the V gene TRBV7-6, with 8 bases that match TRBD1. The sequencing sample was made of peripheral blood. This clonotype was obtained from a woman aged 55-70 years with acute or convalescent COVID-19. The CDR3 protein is CASSGVGQGEAFF. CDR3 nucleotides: TGTGCCAGCAGCGGAGTCGGACAGGGAGAAGCTTTCTTT.